The 12 T cell receptor beta chains presented below share a single source sample, sequenced in a study of T cell changes during pregnancy in multiple sclerosis (dated by TCRdb to the late 2010s). Preparation of the library involved the immunoSEQ multiplex PCR assay. Imported from immuneACCESS, the table was reduced by TCRdb to in-frame sequences with V and J called. These copies leave out some clones; in studies compared against another copy, an unresolved V gene accounts for under half, and the cause of the remainder is not known. This sample has about 75,000 clones in its table, and approximately 88% of those were observed once. The ten largest clones capture about 0.9% of the sample. Sequenced material: peripheral blood, taken in the first trimester of pregnancy. The receptors were sampled from a female donor in good health, enrolled as a control in a pregnancy study.

The chain uses TRBV10-1 and TRBJ2-7; possibly TRBD1 for D (6 bases). V was cut by 7 bases and J by 3 bases, with 22 bases left in between. The germline V gene encodes CDR1 WNHNN and CDR2 SYGVQD (reference sequence). The CDR3 has 16 residues. CDR3 nucleotide sequence: TGCGCCAGCACATACAGGGCCGCCTTCTCTCGCTACGAGCAGTACTTC. Protein product: CASTYRAAFSRYEQYF.

The chain carries TRBV5-1 and TRBJ1-1; 8 bases map to TRBD1. Losses at the gene ends were 4 bases for V and 1 base for J; bases not matched to a gene: 12. The CDR3 runs 17 residues. CDR1 is SGHRS and CDR2 is YFSETQ in the germline V gene. The CDR3 loop reads CASSPNRGTKSNTEAFF. DNA of the CDR3: TGCGCCAGCAGCCCGAACAGGGGGACCAAATCGAACACTGAAGCTTTCTTT.

This chain joins TRBV27 and TRBJ2-1; possible D gene TRBD2, 6 bases. The CDR3 runs to 13 residues. The germline gives CDR1 MNHEY, CDR2 SMNVEV (reference sequence). Trimming stripped 5 bases from V and 2 bases from J, with 7 bases between. The CDR3 bases are TGTGCCAGCAGTCGCGGGGCCTACAATGAGCAGTTCTTC. The encoded protein is CASSRGAYNEQFF.

This clone has just one count. The CDR3 loop is CASSQEGSRRGRNTIYF. CDR3 coding DNA: TGTGCCAGCAGCCAAGAAGGCTCTCGAAGGGGGAGAAACACCATATATTTT. The rearrangement links TRBV4-2 to TRBJ1-3; possibly TRBD1 for D (6 bases). The germline V and J ends were trimmed by 0 bases and 5 bases, with 17 bases remaining between them. The germline gives CDR1 LGHNA, CDR2 YNFKEQ. This CDR3 spans 17 amino acids.

This sequence joins TRBV27 and TRBJ1-5; a possible D gene is TRBD1 (5 bases). Germline V gene data show CDR1 as MNHEY and CDR2 as SMNVEV (reference sequence). The CDR3 length is 14 residues. V lost 2 bases to trimming and J lost 7 bases, with 12 bases between them. The CDR3 bases are TGTGCCAGCAGTTTAGACAGCCGAATACAGCCCCAGCATTTT. As protein: CASSLDSRIQPQHF.

The chain couples TRBV28 to TRBJ1-1; 8 bases map to TRBD1. V lost 6 bases and J lost 7; bases outside the gene matches: 7. This CDR3 is built from 13 residues. Germline lookup yields CDR1 MDHEN and CDR2 SYDVKM. This CDR3 reads CASSRTGYFEAFF. The DNA of the CDR3 is TGTGCCAGCAGCCGGACAGGGTACTTTGAAGCTTTCTTT.

In regard to this clone: One junction end does not reproduce the germline sequence, and a read error may be involved. The chain recombines TRBV2 with TRBJ2-7; D is unresolved. This CDR3 has 11 residues. CDR1 and CDR2 (germline): SNHLY, FYNNEI. The CDR3 coding sequence is TGTGCCAGCAGGGAAGGGCTCGAGCAGTACTTC. Its protein is CASREGLEQYF.

The J gene is TRBJ1-5, the V gene TRBV7-9; perhaps TRBD1 as D (6 bases). Trimming pared 1 base from V and 0 bases from J, leaving 13 bases between. The CDR3 runs 17 residues. CDR1 SEHNR and CDR2 FQNEAQ come from the germline V gene (reference sequence). The CDR3 region is CASSLGGGAYSNQPQHF. As DNA, the CDR3 is TGTGCCAGCAGCTTAGGCGGGGGGGCCTATAGCAATCAGCCCCAGCATTTT. The full variable domain, with the rest looked up from reference TRBV7-9 and TRBJ1-5, is DTGVSQNPRHKITKRGQNVTFRCDPISEHNRLYWYRQTLGQGPEFLTYFQNEAQLEKSRLLSDRFSAERPKGSFSTLEIQRTEQGDSAMYLCASSLGGGAYSNQPQHFGDGTRLSIL.

The rearrangement links TRBV5-4 to TRBJ1-3; D possibly corresponds to TRBD1 (6 bases). CDR1 SGHNT and CDR2 YYREEE come from the germline V gene (reference sequence). The CDR3 totals 15 residues. Deletions cut 5 bases from V and 0 bases from J, with 12 bases between. The CDR3 DNA reads as TGTGCCAGCAGGGCGGGGGGACACTCTGGAAACACCATATATTTT. Translated, it gives CASRAGGHSGNTIYF.

This clone showed up just a few times. The chain employs TRBV19 and TRBJ2-5; the match to TRBD2 covers 7 bases. Germline loops: CDR1 LNHDA, CDR2 SQIVND (reference sequence). There are 13 residues in the CDR3. With V trimmed by 1 base and J by 8 bases, 4 bases remained unmatched. The CDR3 loop is CASSIGGSSTQYF. CDR3 in DNA: TGTGCCAGTAGTATAGGCGGGAGCAGTACCCAGTACTTC. Drawing the rest from reference TRBV19 and TRBJ2-5, the complete variable domain is DGGITQSPKYLFRKEGQNVTLSCEQNLNHDAMYWYRQDPGQGLRLIYYSQIVNDFQKGDIAEGYSVSREKKESFPLTVTSAQKNPTAFYLCASSIGGSSTQYFGPGTRLLVL.

This clone has just one count. The chain combines TRBV5-1 with TRBJ1-2; the D gene is possibly TRBD1 (6 bases). The CDR3 length is 13 residues. CDR1 is SGHRS and CDR2 is YFSETQ in the germline V gene. V was clipped by 4 bases and J by 2 bases, with 9 bases between them. In nucleotides, the CDR3 is TGCGCCAGCAGCCCAGACAGGAACTATGGCTACACCTTC. This gives the protein CASSPDRNYGYTF.

This rearrangement joins TRBV19 to TRBJ1-4; 7 bases are a match to TRBD1. V shed 4 bases, J shed 6 bases, and the junction held 2 bases outside the gene matches. In germline, CDR1 is LNHDA, CDR2 SQIVND (reference sequence). This CDR3 region has 13 residues. The CDR3 DNA sequence: TGTGCCAGTAGTACGCAGGGGGATGAAAAACTGTTTTTT. Protein sequence: CASSTQGDEKLFF.